The entry below gives a single T cell receptor beta chain sequence along with its context. The sample comes from a study of blood T cell repertoires in COVID-19. Background on the study: Donors in the United States, Italy and Spain gave samples during acute or convalescent COVID-19. T cells, B-cell-depleted T cells, or PBMCs provided the cDNA or gDNA that served as material.

In the original workflow: Cell counts per sample came from amplifying reference gene primers. TCRdb keeps only in-frame clones here, not all; method: immunoSEQ multiplex PCR. D and trimming come from the DNA, and the V and J calls and clone size come from that table. Among 200,000 or so clones listed, approximately 80% were seen once. The germline CDR1 and CDR2 sequences are WSHSY and SAAADI. The V end lost 2 bases, the J end lost 6 bases, and 11 bases lay between the germline ends. The CDR3 runs to 13 residues. Material: peripheral blood. The chain carries TRBV10-2 and TRBJ2-7; D remains ambiguous. The TCR sequence derives from a human donor with acute or convalescent COVID-19. The donor label of this sample is uncertain. The CDR3 nucleotides read TGCGCCAGCAGTGAGCCCCGTCGCGGCGAGCAGTACTTC. It translates to CASSEPRRGEQYF.